Listed below are T cell receptor beta chains from one sample, sequenced in a study of identical twins. In TCRdb, the 5' RACE reads were re-called with MiXCR into one record per CDR3 protein. This table has hundreds of thousands of distinct CDR3 sequences, 9.5% appearing once. Separately, the same data were catalogued under a study of yellow fever vaccine responses in identical twins.

The sequenced material came from CD8+ T cells sorted from blood. These receptors came from a woman under 30 in good health. Each CDR3 is given with its conserved first and last residue.

CDR3 | J | V
CASSGRQGTYEQYF | TRBJ2-7 | TRBV7-9
CASSLGTDPNTEAFF | TRBJ1-1 | TRBV13
CASSLYGRSYNSPLHF | TRBJ1-6 | TRBV5-1
CASKERDEQFF | TRBJ2-1 | TRBV6-2/TRBV6-3
CASSSASGITEAFF | TRBJ1-1 | TRBV7-9
CASSLLTSDNEQFF | TRBJ2-1 | TRBV28
CASRDSYNEQFF | TRBJ2-1 | TRBV2
CASSLGGAGNQPQHF | TRBJ1-5 | TRBV5-6
CATRLAGETGELFF | TRBJ2-2 | TRBV28
CASSLELDTQYF | TRBJ2-3 | TRBV7-9
CSVEVQERDYNEQFF | TRBJ2-1 | TRBV29-1
CSVELTGINTEVFF | TRBJ1-1 | TRBV29-1
CASSQQDSTNTGELFF | TRBJ2-2 | TRBV4-1
CSARDYRLTYEQYF | TRBJ2-7 | TRBV20-1
CASSPRFRAMGNTEAFF | TRBJ1-1 | TRBV5-1
CSARETITDTQYF | TRBJ2-3 | TRBV20-1
CASSLQEQFF | TRBJ2-1 | TRBV7-9
CASSLAYPGLGSETQYF | TRBJ2-5 | TRBV7-2
CASSTGYTGELFF | TRBJ2-2 | TRBV18
CSVEPFETGVYEQYF | TRBJ2-7 | TRBV29-1
CASTQGGTGTEAFF | TRBJ1-1 | TRBV7-9
CSARAVASGSTDTQYF | TRBJ2-3 | TRBV20-1
CASREQGRETQYF | TRBJ2-5 | TRBV7-9
CASSHGSWTSEGNTGELFF | TRBJ2-2 | TRBV3-1
CSVVGDSQETQYF | TRBJ2-5 | TRBV29-1
CASSPTGSGNTIYF | TRBJ1-3 | TRBV7-9
CASSLGLAGRGFSYEQYF | TRBJ2-7 | TRBV11-2